This T cell receptor beta chain was found in a study of Graves' ophthalmopathy and Graves' hyperthyroidism (dated by TCRdb to the late 2010s). Regarding the research as a whole: Hyperthyroidism was defined as stable when no progression to ophthalmopathy occurred within 18 months of follow-up. The study used signatures of the TCR beta repertoire to tell Graves' ophthalmopathy apart from Graves' hyperthyroidism and to predict which patients would progress to ophthalmopathy. In total, 135 blood samples were TCR-sequenced: around 42 ophthalmopathy, some 75 hyperthyroidism and roughly 17 hyperthyroidism-to-ophthalmopathy patients. To explore V-J signatures that separate ophthalmopathy from hyperthyroidism, a discovery set of more than 95 patients was enrolled, consisting of about 45 with ophthalmopathy and about 60 with stable hyperthyroidism. For independent validation, a separate cohort was made up of approximately 19 hyperthyroidism patients plus 17 patients who later progressed from hyperthyroidism to ophthalmopathy. In more than five hyperthyroidism patients, T-cell repertoires of thyroid tissue and blood were compared. Following sample collection, hyperthyroidism patients were given methimazole at a starting dose of 30 mg daily, and ophthalmopathy patients were given high-dose intravenous methylprednisolone. Overall study results and their limits: Most expanded thyroid clonotypes with frequency above 0.001 were also detected in blood, suggesting blood repertoires may reflect the thyroid immune response. Sample size was not predetermined statistically, and investigators were not blinded to group allocation. In validation, the model predicted ophthalmopathy progression with about 71% sensitivity and 72.22% specificity; around twelve predicted patients were CT-confirmed with GO in a median of around 6 months. The 13-signature model separated ophthalmopathy from stable hyperthyroidism with roughly 88% sensitivity and about 81% specificity in cross-validation, and 80%/75% in the test set.

This clonotype was detected a few times. The specificity of this receptor is unknown. No much larger clone is present one base from it, and per-base qualities are unavailable. For repertoire sequencing, TCR beta CDR3 regions were amplified from RNA transcripts. A first-round RT-PCR used HTBI primers with the Qiagen OneStep RT-PCR kit, followed by a second-round multiplex PCR, size selection and purification. Libraries were sequenced paired-end with 100 bp reads on an Illumina HiSeq2000. The original pipeline was this. Reads were processed with SOAPnuke, discarding reads with adapters, uncalled bases, mean Phred below 15, or no exact constant-primer or identifier match. High-quality paired reads were merged with COPE v1.2.5. Clonotypes were defined as unique nucleotide sequences and were aligned to IMGT TRB V, D and J references using MiTCR v1.1. The analysis was limited to V-J combinations with a frequency above 0.0001, which together covered more than 99% of repertoires. A TCR clonal expansion and chaos score per V-J combination was defined as the ratio of F50 clonal expansion to chaos observed in the TCRdist matrix. Welch's t-statistics and random forest were used to reduce features to 13 V-J combinations, which were fed into a naive Bayes classifier. The similarity between thyroid and blood repertoires was quantified using the Morisita-Horn index. TCRdb redid the processing of the public reads, applying fastp at Q25 and MiXCR, and retained in-frame beta chains. Rows are unified per CDR3 protein, each entry keeping the most common DNA and genes. The authors' filters were not applied to this entry. The sample includes around 1.1 million distinct CDR3 sequences, with less than 45% observed a single time. Around 10% of the sample comes from the top ten.

The hyperthyroidism patients were 18 to 65 years old and newly diagnosed, with a disease duration of less than 2 months. Patients with other autoimmune diseases, uncontrolled infections, pregnancy or lactation were excluded. Clinical symptoms, serum thyroxine, TRAb, thyroid ultrasound and orbital computed tomography formed the basis of the diagnosis. Total RNA was extracted with Trizol reagent and quality-checked on an Agilent 2100 Bioanalyzer. At the junction V is shortened by 5 bases and J by 7 bases; bases outside the gene matches: 8. In the germline V gene, CDR1 corresponds to SGHVS and CDR2 to FQNEAQ. From the cysteine up to the phenylalanine, the CDR3 has a length of 15 residues. The DNA shown is the 45-base CDR3, in frame from base 1.

This receptor was obtained from an adult man with Graves' hyperthyroidism. The sequencing sample was made of peripheral blood or thyroid tissue (not recorded which). The rearrangement joined TRBV7-8 to TRBJ1-4; 9 bases in the junction line up with TRBD1. The encoded CDR3 is CASSKTGGLAEKLFF. The sequence in DNA is TGTGCCAGCAGCAAGACAGGGGGGTTGGCTGAAAAACTGTTTTTT.